A single sample is the source of the 27 T cell receptor beta chains below, sequenced in a study of T cell responses to AZD1222 COVID-19 vaccine. Only in-frame clones appear in the TCRdb table, and some are missing; sequencing was by immunoSEQ multiplex PCR. The sample yields 97,000 or so clones, just over 90% seen once. Sequencing was performed on peripheral blood, taken 28 days after the second AZD1222 dose. Source of these receptors: an adult who received the AZD1222 COVID-19 vaccine.

This chain uses TRBV5-5 with TRBJ2-7, with D possibly called TRBD1 or TRBD2 (5 bases each). CDR3 size: 15 residues. The ends were cut back, 0 bases at V and 3 bases at J, with 13 bases in the middle. Germline assignment: CDR1 SGHKS and CDR2 YYEKEE (reference sequence). The CDR3: CASSLGSGGGYEQYF. The CDR3, as DNA: TGTGCCAGCAGCTTGGGGTCAGGTGGGGGCTACGAGCAGTACTTC.

The chain recombines TRBV9 with TRBJ2-1; 7 bases are shared with TRBD1. The CDR3 extends over 14 amino acids. Trimming cost V 3 bases and J 6 bases; bases outside gene matches: 6. Germline V gives CDR1 SGDLS, CDR2 YYNGEE. The CDR3 nucleotides read TGTGCCAGCAGCGCGAGGGACAGCTTCAATGAGCAGTTCTTC. As protein: CASSARDSFNEQFF.

This rearrangement joins TRBV19 to TRBJ1-5; D uncertain. Germline loops: CDR1 LNHDA, CDR2 SQIVND (reference sequence). Deletions cut 3 bases from V and 6 bases from J, with 15 bases between. The CDR3 is made up of 15 amino acids. The CDR3 region has the DNA TGTGCCAGTAGTATCGGGTTCCGGAGGCTTCAGCCCCAGCATTTT. Amino acid sequence: CASSIGFRRLQPQHF.

The genes are TRBV11-2 and TRBJ2-3, with 8 bases that match TRBD2. In germline, CDR1 is SGHAT, CDR2 FQNNGV. V trimming: 5 bases; J trimming: 2 bases; junction bases outside the gene matches: 9. This CDR3 is built from 16 residues. The CDR3 region is CASSRFSGALTDTQYF. The DNA for the CDR3 is TGTGCCAGCAGCCGCTTTAGCGGGGCCCTCACAGATACGCAGTATTTT.

This clone has only a few counts. The junction differs from germline at one of its ends, possibly a read error. The chain combines TRBV28 with TRBJ1-4, with TRBD1 matching over 9 bases. Germline V gene lookup returns CDR1 MDHEN and CDR2 SYDVKM. This CDR3 has 10 amino acids. CDR3: CASSRDRAYF. CDR3 DNA: TGTGCCAGCAGCCGGGACAGGGCGTATTTT.

V is TRBV28 and J is TRBJ2-3; D is unresolved. The CDR3 runs 11 residues. V lost 5 bases and J lost 8, with 8 bases in between. Germline assignment: CDR1 MDHEN and CDR2 SYDVKM. The CDR3 protein is CASSPFFTQYF. In DNA form, the CDR3 reads TGTGCCAGCAGTCCGTTTTTTACGCAGTATTTT.

This rearrangement joins TRBV5-1 to TRBJ2-1, with D uncertain. The CDR3 extends over 14 amino acids. CDR1 is SGHRS, CDR2 YFSETQ, per germline. Trimming left V 2 bases short and J 3 bases short, with 9 bases between. In DNA, the CDR3 is TGCGCCAGCAGCTTCCCGGGCCTCTACAATGAGCAGTTCTTC. As protein: CASSFPGLYNEQFF.

V is TRBV6-1 and J is TRBJ2-7; D is perhaps TRBD1 or TRBD2 (6 bases each). The germline V gene encodes CDR1 MNHNS and CDR2 SASEGT. This CDR3 contains 13 residues. The ends were cut back, 5 bases at V and 6 bases at J, with 14 bases in the middle. The DNA for the CDR3 is TGTGCCAGCAGTATGGCGGAGGGGGGCGAGCAGTACTTC. This gives the protein CASSMAEGGEQYF.

V usage is TRBV9 and J usage is TRBJ1-1, with no clear D. CDR1 is SGDLS, CDR2 YYNGEE, per germline. This CDR3 contains 14 residues. V gave up 4 bases and J gave up 4 bases, with 14 bases separating them. CDR3 DNA: TGTGCCAGCAGCCCAGACCAGGCTGCCACTGAAGCTTTCTTT. The encoded protein is CASSPDQAATEAFF.

The chain recombines TRBV20-1 with TRBJ2-7; weak D call: TRBD1 (5 bases). Deletions cut 3 bases from V and 3 bases from J, with 12 bases between. The CDR3 runs 13 residues. CDR1 and CDR2 from the germline V gene are DFQATT and SNEGSKA (reference sequence). In DNA, the CDR3 is TGCAGTGCTAGTCTCAGTGGACACTACGAGCAGTACTTC. Protein product: CSASLSGHYEQYF.

The V gene is TRBV19, the J gene TRBJ1-5; no reliable D call. The germline V gene has CDR1 LNHDA and CDR2 SQIVND (reference sequence). The CDR3 covers 13 residues. With 4 bases removed from V and 6 bases from J, the gap between germline ends came to 10 bases. CDR3 nucleotide sequence: TGTGCCAGTAGTAAAGGGTTGCTTCAGCCCCAGCATTTT. This sequence encodes CASSKGLLQPQHF. The variable domain in full, with the rest retrieved from reference TRBV19 and TRBJ1-5, is DGGITQSPKYLFRKEGQNVTLSCEQNLNHDAMYWYRQDPGQGLRLIYYSQIVNDFQKGDIAEGYSVSREKKESFPLTVTSAQKNPTAFYLCASSKGLLQPQHFGDGTRLSIL.

The chain links TRBV27 to TRBJ1-5, with D perhaps TRBD1 (6 bases). Germline CDR1 MNHEY, CDR2 SMNVEV (reference sequence). Trimming removed 5 bases at V and 7 bases at J, with 15 bases between. The CDR3 is 14 residues long. CDR3 region: CASSRSPGEQPQHF. The CDR3 region has the DNA TGTGCCAGCAGTAGATCGCCAGGGGAACAGCCCCAGCATTTT.

The V call is TRBV7-8, the J call TRBJ1-1; 7 bases align to TRBD1. Germline V gives CDR1 SGHVS, CDR2 FQNEAQ. Trimming removed 7 bases from V and 1 base from J; junction bases left unmatched: 9. The CDR3 spans 15 residues. CDR3 sequence: CASNLRDRQNTEAFF. CDR3 DNA: TGTGCCAGCAATCTACGGGACAGACAGAACACTGAAGCTTTCTTT.

V is TRBV2 and J is TRBJ1-3, with a weak D call TRBD1 (5 bases). The CDR3 runs 14 residues. The V end was cut by 11 bases, the J end by 0 bases, with 14 bases between. Germline CDR1 is SNHLY and CDR2 is FYNNEI. The CDR3 protein is CASQAGSSGNTIYF. The CDR3, as DNA: TGTGCCTCTCAGGCAGGGAGCTCTGGAAACACCATATATTTT.

V is TRBV6-5 and J is TRBJ2-5; no clear D. The CDR3 length is 13 residues. Germline-derived CDR1 and CDR2 are MNHEY and SVGAGI. The V gene lost 3 bases and the J gene lost 2 bases, with 7 bases spanning the gap. The CDR3 bases are TGTGCCAGCAGTTATCTAGTTCAAGAGACCCAGTACTTC. Translating it yields CASSYLVQETQYF.

The chain carries TRBV3-1 (or the pseudogene TRBV3-2) and TRBJ1-5; no definite D call. The V gene's germline CDR1 is LGHDT and CDR2 YNNKEL (reference sequence). CDR3 size: 15 residues. Trimming removed 5 bases at V and 0 bases at J, with 11 bases between. The CDR3 reads CASSAVPNSNQPQHF. In DNA, the CDR3 is TGTGCCAGCAGCGCGGTCCCAAATAGCAATCAGCCCCAGCATTTT.

The chain carries TRBV19 and TRBJ2-7; 11 nucleotides line up with TRBD1. V shed 7 bases and J 1 base; nucleotides not matched to a gene: 3. Germline V gene sequence: CDR1 LNHDA, CDR2 SQIVND (reference sequence). CDR3 length: 14 amino acids. The CDR3 here is CASTGTGGSYEQYF. CDR3 in DNA: TGTGCCAGTACAGGGACAGGGGGGTCCTACGAGCAGTACTTC.

Comment on this clone: Likely a read error: the CDR3 ends without its conserved phenylalanine or tryptophan. No DNA is shown, since the ends of the CDR3 on it are uncertain; the CDR3 is the one TCRdb lists. The chain uses TRBV28 and TRBJ2-3; TRBD2 reflects the table's D call only, with no check against the DNA. The CDR3 sequence runs 12 residues, both termini included. Germline V gene sequence: CDR1 MDHEN, CDR2 SYDVKM. This CDR3 reads CASSSLKREGHI.

The chain combines TRBV5-1 with TRBJ1-1; D may be TRBD1 (6 bases). V lost 1 base and J 0 bases, leaving 13 bases between the germline ends. The CDR3 sequence is 16 residues long. The germline V gene has CDR1 SGHRS and CDR2 YFSETQ. CDR3 sequence reads: CASSLNAGVLNTEAFF. The CDR3 DNA reads as TGCGCCAGCAGCTTGAATGCAGGGGTACTGAACACTGAAGCTTTCTTT.

V usage is TRBV5-1 and J usage is TRBJ1-5; D is unresolved. The CDR3 runs to 13 residues. V was pared by 0 bases and J by 5 bases, with 6 bases between. Germline V gene lookup returns CDR1 SGHRS and CDR2 YFSETQ. The CDR3 reads CASSLGPDQPQHF. CDR3 bases: TGCGCCAGCAGCTTGGGACCAGATCAGCCCCAGCATTTT.

CDR3 loop: CASSLMGYSYEQYF. In DNA form, the CDR3 reads TGTGCCAGCAGCTTGATGGGGTACTCCTACGAGCAGTACTTC. This sequence joins TRBV5-4 and TRBJ2-7; D remains ambiguous. Trimming pared 1 base from V and 0 bases from J, leaving 8 bases between. CDR3 length equals 14 residues. CDR1 and CDR2 (germline): SGHNT, YYREEE (reference sequence).

The genes are TRBV27 and TRBJ1-4; 9 bases are shared with TRBD1. The CDR3 is 18 residues long. V dropped 6 bases and J dropped 3; count of bases not matched to a gene: 14. Germline values: CDR1 MNHEY, CDR2 SMNVEV (reference sequence). The CDR3 loop reads CASRRNRGLFLSNEKLFF. The DNA for the CDR3 is TGTGCCAGCAGGAGGAACAGGGGGCTTTTTTTGTCTAATGAAAAACTGTTTTTT.

This clone showed up just once. Here the CDR3 DNA reads TGCGCCAGCAGCCAATTACCGGGCAACGAGCAGTACTTC. This translates into CASSQLPGNEQYF. V and J are TRBV5-1 and TRBJ2-7; unclear D gene. The CDR3 has 13 amino acids. Trimming took off 4 bases at V and 5 bases at J, with 13 bases between the two ends. CDR1 and CDR2 from the germline V gene are SGHRS and YFSETQ.

The rearrangement uses TRBV28 and TRBJ2-7; the D gene is possibly TRBD1 (6 bases). Germline assignment: CDR1 MDHEN and CDR2 SYDVKM. The V and J ends lost 2 bases and 4 bases respectively, with 9 bases between them. The CDR3 covers 13 residues. The CDR3 reads CASSLGGGYEQYF. CDR3 DNA: TGTGCCAGCAGTTTAGGGGGCGGTTACGAGCAGTACTTC. Using reference TRBV28 and TRBJ2-7 for the parts outside the CDR3, the full variable domain is DVKVTQSSRYLVKRTGEKVFLECVQDMDHENMFWYRQDPGLGLRLIYFSYDVKMKEKGDIPEGYSVSREKKERFSLILESASTNQTSMYLCASSLGGGYEQYFGPGTRLTVT.

The CDR3 coding sequence is TGTGCCAGCAGCTTATCGCGGGGACACACCATATATTTT. This encodes CASSLSRGHTIYF. This chain links TRBV7-3 with TRBJ1-3; D may be TRBD1 (5 bases). Germline-derived CDR1 and CDR2 are SGHTA and FQGTGA. CDR3 length: 13 residues. V lost 2 bases and J lost 8, with 10 bases in between.

The chain couples TRBV7-8 to TRBJ2-4; 7 bases are shared with TRBD1. This CDR3 has 15 amino acids. The V segment lost 5 bases and the J segment 2 bases; nucleotides outside the gene matches: 6. Germline V gene sequence: CDR1 SGHVS, CDR2 FQNEAQ. In DNA, the CDR3 is TGTGCCAGCAGCCCACTCAGGGGGACCAAAAACATTCAGTACTTC. It encodes CASSPLRGTKNIQYF.

This clone appeared a few times. This chain links TRBV2 with TRBJ2-2, with TRBD1 as a possible D gene (8 bases). Trimming stripped 7 bases from V and 1 base from J, with 13 bases between. CDR1 and CDR2 from the germline V gene are SNHLY and FYNNEI. CDR3 length equals 15 residues. The CDR3 DNA follows: TGTGCCAGCATGCGGGGGACAGGGAACACCGGGGAGCTGTTTTTT. Encoded protein: CASMRGTGNTGELFF.